This T cell receptor beta chain was recovered during a study of T-cell reconstitution after alpha-beta-depleted transplantation in children. The J segment lost 9 bases and the V segment lost 1 base, leaving 4 bases of the junction unmatched. Germline lookup yields CDR1 SGHTA and CDR2 FQGNSA. CDR3 length: 15 residues. It was with unique molecular identifiers that the TCRbeta library was prepared. One entry per CDR3 protein, called by TCRdb with MiXCR from the PCR reads. The table lists 45,000 to 70,000 distinct CDR3 sequences, 40% to 55% of them singletons, with under 98% in the top ten. This clonotype came up a few times.

The source is a male patient aged 10 to 17 who had a stem cell transplant for acute lymphoblastic leukemia, so the T cells may come from the graft donor. The sample in question was PBMCs, mostly from graft donor cells, obtained 360 days after TCRalphabeta/CD19-depleted stem cell transplant. The genes are TRBV7-2 and TRBJ2-1; 12 bases match TRBD2. The CDR3 DNA sequence: TGTGCCAGCAGCTTAGGGACTAGCGGGAAGGGTGAGCAGTTCTTC. Translating gives CASSLGTSGKGEQFF.